These 8 T cell receptor beta chains were sequenced from one sample in a study of cytomegalovirus exposure and HLA in healthy donors. Primers for the PCR totalled 60 Vbeta and 13 Jbeta. Profiled with immunoSEQ multiplex PCR; TCRdb holds only in-frame clones, not every one. The sample comprises approximately 170,000 clones, 65% to 90% of which are singletons, and less than 2.5% rests with the top ten. Sequencing was performed on PBMCs. Receptor source: a male donor in good health and CMV-seronegative.

The chain joins TRBV10-3 to TRBJ1-3, with D maybe TRBD1 (5 bases). Deletions cut 5 bases from V and 4 bases from J, with 9 bases between. This CDR3 is built from 13 residues. Germline CDR1 and CDR2: ENHRY and SYGVKD. The CDR3 nucleotides read TGTGCCATCAGTCCAGGGTTGGGAAACACCATATATTTT. It specifies CAISPGLGNTIYF.

The chain combines TRBV11-1 with TRBJ2-7; D is possibly TRBD1 (6 bases). Trimming removed 1 base at V and 3 bases at J, with 16 bases between. The CDR3 loop spans 16 amino acids. Germline CDR1 and CDR2: SGHAT and FQDESV (reference sequence). The CDR3 bases are TGTGCCAGCAGCTTAGAATTCGGACAGTCGGGCTACGAGCAGTACTTC. Its protein product is CASSLEFGQSGYEQYF.

J is TRBJ2-2 and V is TRBV5-1; TRBD2 aligns across 9 bases. CDR1 and CDR2 (germline): SGHRS, YFSETQ. The CDR3 covers 18 residues. The V and J ends lost 4 bases and 2 bases, in that order; junction bases with no gene match: 12. CDR3 amino acids: CASSLPRSGGTNTGELFF. The CDR3 region has the DNA TGCGCCAGCAGCCTACCGAGGAGCGGGGGGACCAACACCGGGGAGCTGTTTTTT.

V is TRBV2 and J is TRBJ2-5; 9 positions agree with TRBD1. The end of the DNA aligns better with TRBJ2-7, so the J call may be wrong. Germline V CDR1 and CDR2: SNHLY, FYNNEI. The CDR3 contains 12 residues. As DNA, the CDR3 is TGTGCCAGCAGGGACAGGGGTAACGAGCAGTACTTC. The encoded protein is CASRDRGNEQYF.

The rearrangement joins TRBV10-3 to TRBJ2-1; 7 bases fit TRBD1. This CDR3 contains 15 residues. CDR1 is ENHRY, CDR2 SYGVKD, per germline. J was trimmed by 0 bases and V by 6 bases; bases with no gene match: 5. In DNA, the CDR3 is TGTGCCATCAGGACGGGACAGAGCTCCTACAATGAGCAGTTCTTC. It is translated as CAIRTGQSSYNEQFF.

The chain recombines TRBV5-1 with TRBJ1-1; tentative D call: TRBD1 (6 bases). Germline-derived CDR1 and CDR2 are SGHRS and YFSETQ. V lost 0 bases and J lost 10, with 10 bases in between. The length of the CDR3 is 12 residues. The DNA of the CDR3 is TGCGCCAGCAGCTTGGGGCAGGGGAGAGCTTTCTTT. This sequence encodes CASSLGQGRAFF.

V is TRBV10-3 and J is TRBJ2-2, with 9 bases lining up with TRBD1. V was pared by 5 bases and J by 7 bases, with 8 bases of the junction left unmatched. This CDR3 region has 15 residues. In germline, CDR1 is ENHRY, CDR2 SYGVKD. DNA of the CDR3: TGTGCCATCAGTCCACGGGACAGGGTTGGCGGGGAGCTGTTTTTT. It is translated as CAISPRDRVGGELFF.

In this sample, this clone turned up once. The CDR3 DNA is TGCGCCAGCAAAGGGGGCCTAGTCACCGGGGAGCTGTTTTTT. It encodes CASKGGLVTGELFF. The rearrangement uses TRBV4-1 and TRBJ2-2, with 7 positions matching TRBD1. Losses at the gene ends were 7 bases for V and 4 bases for J; bases not matched to a gene: 6. There are 14 residues in the CDR3. Germline V lookup: CDR1 MGHRA, CDR2 YSYEKL.